This T cell receptor beta chain was captured by sequencing in a study of beta chain features in type 1 diabetes. Study outcomes and limitations: TCRB CDR3s from Type 1 diabetes patients were moderately but significantly shorter in all four CD4+ subsets.

The CDR3 is made up of 16 amino acids. Germline-derived CDR1 and CDR2 are LGHNA and YNFKEQ. V shed 4 bases, J shed 5 bases, and the junction held 11 bases outside the gene matches. This clone was seen only a few times. What it binds is unknown. Sequencing targeted expressed TCRB transcripts, as all isolated RNA had been reverse transcribed. Data came from immunoSEQ multiplex PCR; TCRdb stores just in-frame clones and leaves some out. In the table there are roughly 230,000 clones, about 11% of which are singletons. Sequencing was carried out using naive CD4+ T cells from blood. The source is a young man with type 1 diabetes. This chain joins TRBV4-2 and TRBJ2-7; TRBD1 matches at 10 bases. For the CDR3, the DNA is TGTGCCAGCAGCCCCTTCGGACAGGGGGAGGGGGACGAGCAGTACTTC. Protein product: CASSPFGQGEGDEQYF.